This passage covers 26 T cell receptor beta chains from one sample sequenced in a study of blood T cell repertoires in COVID-19. Data came from immunoSEQ multiplex PCR; TCRdb stores just in-frame clones and leaves some out. The top ten clones hold approximately 3% of a sample with about 160,000 clones, roughly 90% of them seen once. The sample comprised peripheral blood. All receptors come from a man in his sixties with acute or convalescent COVID-19.

The count of this clone is one. The CDR3: CASSHRTLGGSHLFIPKDEQYF. For the CDR3, the DNA is TGCGCCAGCAGCCATCGGACCTTAGGAGGTAGTCATCTCTTTATTCCTAAGGACGAGCAGTACTTC. The rearrangement links TRBV4-3 to TRBJ2-7; D is perhaps TRBD2 (5 bases). The germline V and J ends were trimmed by 3 bases and 5 bases, with 38 bases remaining between them. In germline, CDR1 is LGHNA, CDR2 YSLEER. The CDR3 sequence is 22 residues long.

This clone came up once. The gene calls are TRBV24-1 and TRBJ2-1, with a tentative D call TRBD2 (5 bases). Trimming took 3 bases from V and 15 from J, leaving 11 bases between them. Per the germline V gene, CDR1 is KGHDR and CDR2 is SFDVKD. This CDR3 contains 11 residues. CDR3 sequence: CATSDERTGFF. CDR3 coding DNA: TGTGCCACCAGTGATGAGCGGACGGGGTTCTTC.

The chain carries TRBV27 and TRBJ1-6; perhaps TRBD1 as D (5 bases). The V gene lost 6 bases and the J gene lost 1 base, with 10 bases spanning the gap. This CDR3 spans 15 amino acids. Germline values: CDR1 MNHEY, CDR2 SMNVEV (reference sequence). This chain's CDR3 is CASRPQGSYNSPLHF. CDR3 bases: TGTGCCAGCAGACCCCAGGGTTCCTATAATTCACCCCTCCACTTT.

J is TRBJ1-1 and V is TRBV5-5; 10 bases agree with TRBD1. The junction had 1 base not matched to a gene; V was cut back by 2 bases and J by 0 bases. The germline V gene has CDR1 SGHKS and CDR2 YYEKEE (reference sequence). This CDR3 contains 15 residues. The CDR3 DNA follows: TGTGCCAGCAGCTTTGGGACAGGGGTGAACACTGAAGCTTTCTTT. Protein sequence: CASSFGTGVNTEAFF.

V is TRBV6-5 and J is TRBJ1-5, with TRBD1 as a possible D gene (5 bases). The CDR3 is 14 residues long. Germline V gives CDR1 MNHEY, CDR2 SVGAGI. V lost 5 bases to trimming and J lost 0 bases, with 8 bases between them. CDR3 amino acids: CASSRDSSNQPQHF. The CDR3 DNA sequence: TGTGCCAGCAGTCGTGACAGTAGCAATCAGCCCCAGCATTTT.

This chain uses TRBV5-1 with TRBJ2-7; the match to TRBD1 covers 10 bases. V lost 4 bases, J lost 2 bases, and 9 bases stayed unmatched. The germline CDR1 and CDR2 sequences are SGHRS and YFSETQ. CDR3 length: 16 residues. In DNA, the CDR3 is TGCGCCAGCAGCCCGGGGCTGGGACAGGGGACCTACGAGCAGTACTTC. It translates to CASSPGLGQGTYEQYF.

This sequence joins TRBV2 and TRBJ2-1; D gene uncertain. The CDR3 is 14 residues long. Per germline, CDR1 SNHLY and CDR2 FYNNEI. Trimming took off 8 bases at V and 4 bases at J, with 15 bases between the two ends. The DNA of the CDR3 is TGTGCCAGCTTAGCCTTGGATAGTTACAATGAGCAGTTCTTC. It yields the protein CASLALDSYNEQFF.

The gene calls are TRBV7-9 and TRBJ2-7, with TRBD1 matching 7 bases. CDR3 length: 12 amino acids. Germline CDR1 SEHNR, CDR2 FQNEAQ (reference sequence). The trim removed 6 bases at V and 5 bases at J, leaving 4 bases unmatched. The CDR3: CASSSQGHEQYF. In DNA, the CDR3 is TGTGCCAGCAGTTCACAGGGGCACGAGCAGTACTTC. The whole variable domain, filled in from reference TRBV7-9 and TRBJ2-7, reads DTGVSQNPRHKITKRGQNVTFRCDPISEHNRLYWYRQTLGQGPEFLTYFQNEAQLEKSRLLSDRFSAERPKGSFSTLEIQRTEQGDSAMYLCASSSQGHEQYFGPGTRLTVT.

The gene calls are TRBV5-3 and TRBJ2-7, with 9 nucleotides matching TRBD1. TRBV5-3 is an ORF for which the function is uncertain. V dropped 2 bases and J dropped 4; count of bases not matched to a gene: 4. This CDR3 comprises 14 residues. The CDR3 reads CARSFVGQGYEQYF. For the CDR3, the DNA is TGTGCCAGAAGCTTTGTGGGACAGGGATACGAGCAGTACTTC.

This chain uses TRBV18 with TRBJ2-1; 13 nucleotides match TRBD2. V was clipped by 2 bases and J by 10 bases; unmatched bases: 5. The CDR3 covers 15 residues. Germline CDR1 and CDR2: KGHSH and LQKENI. The CDR3 coding sequence is TGTGCCAGCTCACCAACTAGCGGGGGGGCCTGGGAGCAGTTCTTC. Protein product: CASSPTSGGAWEQFF.

V and J are TRBV7-9 and TRBJ1-2; TRBD1 agrees at 9 bases. The CDR3 contains 13 residues. Germline V gene sequence: CDR1 SEHNR, CDR2 FQNEAQ (reference sequence). V shed 3 bases, J shed 13 bases, and the junction held 9 bases outside the gene matches. The CDR3 bases are TGTGCCAGCAGCTTGGGGACAGGGACTTTTTGCACCTTC. Amino acid sequence: CASSLGTGTFCTF.

This clone came up once. The chain employs TRBV3-1 (or the pseudogene TRBV3-2) and TRBJ2-7, with TRBD2 identical over 10 bases. This CDR3 has 16 residues. Trimming at V came to 4 bases and at J to 3 bases, leaving 9 bases not matched to a gene. Germline V CDR1 and CDR2: LGHDT, YNNKEL (reference sequence). CDR3 amino acids: CASSLRTSGGNYEQYF. The CDR3 DNA reads TGTGCCAGCAGCCTTCGGACTAGCGGCGGTAACTACGAGCAGTACTTC.

The J gene is TRBJ2-3, the V gene TRBV7-9; 10 positions match TRBD1. With 4 bases clipped from V and 4 bases from J, the junction kept 17 bases outside the gene matches. CDR3 length equals 19 residues. In germline, CDR1 is SEHNR, CDR2 FQNEAQ (reference sequence). The CDR3 loop is CASSSTLMGQGIGADTQYF. CDR3 DNA: TGTGCCAGCAGCTCAACTTTGATGGGACAGGGGATTGGTGCAGATACGCAGTATTTT.

This chain uses TRBV3-1 (or the pseudogene TRBV3-2) with TRBJ2-1; D is unresolved. The CDR3 is 16 residues long. Trimming removed 0 bases from V and 9 bases from J, with 18 bases in between. CDR1 is LGHDT and CDR2 is YNNKEL in the germline V gene (reference sequence). CDR3 DNA: TGTGCCAGCAGCCAAGACAGGTTAGGTGCATTTAGTGAGCAGTTCTTC. The encoded protein is CASSQDRLGAFSEQFF.

The chain combines TRBV12-5 with TRBJ1-5, with TRBD1 matching over 8 bases. Looked up from germline, CDR1 is LGHNT and CDR2 is FRNRAP. CDR3 length: 15 amino acids. Germline trimming cut 6 bases from V and 0 bases from J; bases unmatched to any gene: 4. Here the CDR3 reads CASGKQGVSNQPQHF. The CDR3 DNA is TGTGCTAGTGGCAAACAGGGGGTTAGCAATCAGCCCCAGCATTTT.

The chain joins TRBV6-6 to TRBJ1-1; unclear D gene. The CDR3 contains 13 residues. Germline CDR1 MNHNY, CDR2 SVGAGI (reference sequence). Trimming left V 6 bases short and J 1 base short, with 9 bases between. CDR3 sequence: CASRLPSNTEAFF. Written as DNA, the CDR3 is TGTGCCAGCAGACTACCCTCGAACACTGAAGCTTTCTTT.

This sequence joins TRBV21-1 and TRBJ2-2; TRBD1, as called in the table, went unchecked against the DNA. TRBV21-1 is listed as a pseudogene. This CDR3 is built from 16 residues. The DNA of the CDR3 is TGTGCCAGCAGCAAGGGGCTACAGGGCTGGGTCGGGGAGCTGTTTTTT. It codes for CASSKGLQGWVGELFF.

The sample holds one count of this clone. V gene TRBV2 combines with J gene TRBJ1-4, with 11 bases fitting TRBD1. The V gene end was trimmed by 6 bases and the J gene end by 8 bases; junction bases not matched to a gene: 2. This CDR3 has 13 amino acids. Per germline, CDR1 SNHLY and CDR2 FYNNEI. CDR3 in DNA: TGTGCCAGCAGACGGGACAGGGGGGAAAAACTGTTTTTT. Encoded protein: CASRRDRGEKLFF.

The V call is TRBV30, the J call TRBJ2-7; 7 bases map to TRBD1. J gave up 0 bases and V 1 base, and 12 bases lay outside the gene matches. The CDR3 loop spans 17 amino acids. Germline CDR1 and CDR2: GTSNPN and SVGIG (reference sequence). The CDR3 loop reads CAWSAPRSTGSSYEQYF. As DNA, the CDR3 is TGTGCCTGGAGTGCCCCCCGGTCGACAGGGAGCTCCTACGAGCAGTACTTC.

V usage is TRBV19 and J usage is TRBJ1-1; no clear D. Trimming left V 4 bases short and J 10 bases short, with 7 bases between. The CDR3 runs 10 residues. The germline gives CDR1 LNHDA, CDR2 SQIVND (reference sequence). The CDR3 region is CASSRGRAFF. The CDR3 nucleotides are TGTGCCAGTAGTAGAGGGAGAGCTTTCTTT.

The V and J genes are TRBV10-3 and TRBJ1-2, with 9 bases that match TRBD1. V was clipped by 9 bases and J by 1 base; unmatched bases: 3. This CDR3 is 13 amino acids long. Per the germline V gene, CDR1 is ENHRY and CDR2 is SYGVKD. CDR3 bases: TGTGCCATAGGGACAGGGAATAACTATGGCTACACCTTC. This codes for CAIGTGNNYGYTF.

This clone was detected once. The chain recombines TRBV5-1 with TRBJ2-3; TRBD1 might be the D (6 bases). V shed 1 base and J shed 0 bases, with 15 bases lying between them. Germline V CDR1 and CDR2: SGHRS, YFSETQ. The CDR3 contains 17 residues. The CDR3 DNA reads TGCGCCAGCAGCTTGTTGGCCAGGACAGCTAGCACAGATACGCAGTATTTT. As protein: CASSLLARTASTDTQYF.

V and J are TRBV30 and TRBJ2-1, with D possibly being TRBD2 (6 bases). The germline CDR1 and CDR2 sequences are GTSNPN and SVGIG (reference sequence). V was pared by 1 base and J by 2 bases, with 6 bases between. The CDR3 has 13 residues. The CDR3 DNA is TGTGCCTGGAGTGGGGAGGCCTACAATGAGCAGTTCTTC. Its translation: CAWSGEAYNEQFF. Filled out from reference TRBV30 and TRBJ2-1, the complete variable domain reads SQTIHQWPATLVQPVGSPLSLECTVEGTSNPNLYWYRQAAGRGLQLLFYSVGIGQISSEVPQNLSASRPQDRQFILSSKKLLLSDSGFYLCAWSGEAYNEQFFGPGTRLTVL.

This chain joins TRBV4-1 and TRBJ1-5; D is possibly TRBD1 (5 bases). Germline CDR1 and CDR2: MGHRA and YSYEKL. The CDR3 loop spans 14 amino acids. V was shortened by 4 bases and J by 1 base, with 8 bases between the two germline ends. The CDR3 loop is CASSLQESNQPQHF. In DNA form, the CDR3 reads TGCGCCAGCAGCCTACAGGAGAGCAATCAGCCCCAGCATTTT.

J is TRBJ1-2 and V is TRBV6-5; D might be TRBD1 (5 bases). This CDR3 contains 13 residues. Germline V gene sequence: CDR1 MNHEY, CDR2 SVGAGI. V lost 8 bases and J 4 bases, leaving 14 bases between the germline ends. The CDR3 DNA reads TGTGCCAGCGCGCCTCGGAGGGGCTATGGCTACACCTTC. This translates into CASAPRRGYGYTF.

Concerning this clone: Other DNA sequences within the sample encode an identical CDR3. The chain has TRBV18 and TRBJ2-1; 7 bases line up with TRBD2. The CDR3 runs to 17 residues. Germline assignment: CDR1 KGHSH and CDR2 LQKENI. J lost 0 bases, V lost 0 bases, and 5 bases had no gene match. This CDR3 reads CASSPPRGKSSYNEQFF. The CDR3 DNA reads as TGTGCCAGCTCACCACCGCGGGGGAAGAGCTCCTACAATGAGCAGTTCTTC.